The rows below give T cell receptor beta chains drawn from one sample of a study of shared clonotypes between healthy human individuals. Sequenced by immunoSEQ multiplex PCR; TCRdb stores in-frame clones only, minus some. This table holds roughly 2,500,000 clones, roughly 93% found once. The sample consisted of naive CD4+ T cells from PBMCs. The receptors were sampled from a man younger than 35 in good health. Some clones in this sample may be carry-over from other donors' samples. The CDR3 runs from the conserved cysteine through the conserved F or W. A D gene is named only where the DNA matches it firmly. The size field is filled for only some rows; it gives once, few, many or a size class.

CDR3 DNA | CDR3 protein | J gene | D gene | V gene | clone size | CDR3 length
TGTGCCAGCAGCCTGACAGGATCCTGGGAGACCCAGTACTTC | CASSLTGSWETQYF | TRBJ2-5 | NA | TRBV7-2 | once | 14
TGCGCCAGCAGCCGGGACAGCGGGGATTTAGATACGCAGTATTTT | CASSRDSGDLDTQYF | TRBJ2-3 | NA | TRBV4-1 | NA | 15
TGTGCCAGCTCACCGGTCGGGGGACTATACAATGAGCAGTTCTTC | CASSPVGGLYNEQFF | TRBJ2-1 | TRBD2 | TRBV18 | NA | 15
TGTGCCAGCAGCGTCCAAGGGCTAGCCGGTTACAATGAGCAGTTCTTC | CASSVQGLAGYNEQFF | TRBJ2-1 | NA | TRBV7-3 | once | 16
TGTGCCAGCAGCCGCGGACAGGGGACAGAAAAACTGTTTTTT | CASSRGQGTEKLFF | TRBJ1-4 | TRBD1 | TRBV7-9 | NA | 14
TGTGCCAGCAGCTTGGACAGGCCTTACACTGAAGCTTTCTTT | CASSLDRPYTEAFF | TRBJ1-1 | NA | TRBV5-4 | once | 14
TGTGCCAGCAGTTACCCCTCGTCAGGTGTTAGGCCCCAGCATTTT | CASSYPSSGVRPQHF | TRBJ1-5 | NA | TRBV6-8 | NA | 15
TGTGCCAGCAGCCAACGACTGGGCTCCTACAATGAGCAGTTCTTC | CASSQRLGSYNEQFF | TRBJ2-1 | NA | TRBV5-8 | NA | 15
TGTGCCAGCGCCCAACCCCCCAACGTCGATGGCTACACCTTC | CASAQPPNVDGYTF | TRBJ1-2 | NA | TRBV28 | NA | 14
TGCAGCGCGGGAACGTCTACAATGAGGCAGTTCTTC | CSAGTSTMRQFF | TRBJ2-1 | NA | TRBV29-1 | once | 12
TGTGCCAGCAGCTTGGCCACAACAGGGGCCAAAAACATTCAGTACTTC | CASSLATTGAKNIQYF | TRBJ2-4 | NA | TRBV5-6 | NA | 16
TGTGCCAGCAGCTTTAGACAGGGGGCGAACACTGAAGCTTTCTTT | CASSFRQGANTEAFF | TRBJ1-1 | TRBD1 | TRBV5-4 | once | 15
TGCGCCAGCAGCTTGGGCGGTTTTAATGAAAAACTGTTTTTT | CASSLGGFNEKLFF | TRBJ1-4 | NA | TRBV5-1 | NA | 14
TGTGCCAGCTCACCGGCGACAGGGGGGATCGGGGAGCTGTTTTTT | CASSPATGGIGELFF | TRBJ2-2 | TRBD1 | TRBV18 | NA | 15
TGTGCCAGCAGCTCGACAGGGGGAAGAGCTGAAGCTTTCTTT | CASSSTGGRAEAFF | TRBJ1-1 | TRBD1 | TRBV14 | NA | 14
TGTGCCAGCAGCTTAGGGGGACGATTGGATTTGGGCACTGAAGCTTTCTTT | CASSLGGRLDLGTEAFF | TRBJ1-1 | NA | TRBV11-2 | NA | 17
TGTGCCAGCAGCTTAGCGGTAGCGGCTAGCACAGATACGCAGTATTTT | CASSLAVAASTDTQYF | TRBJ2-3 | NA | TRBV7-9 | NA | 16
TGTGCCAGTAGAGCGGGAGGGCCAGGCGAGCAGTACTTC | CASRAGGPGEQYF | TRBJ2-7 | TRBD2 | TRBV19 | NA | 13
TGTGCCATCCAAGTACGGGGAACCTCCTACGAGCAGTACTTC | CAIQVRGTSYEQYF | TRBJ2-7 | NA | TRBV28 | NA | 14
TGTGCCAGCAGATTCAGTAGCAATCAGCCCCAGCATTTT | CASRFSSNQPQHF | TRBJ1-5 | NA | TRBV27 | NA | 13
TGTGCCAGCAGTAACAGGGTTTTTTACGAGCAGTACTTC | CASSNRVFYEQYF | TRBJ2-7 | NA | TRBV27 | NA | 13
TGTGCCAGCAGCACCCACATGAACACTGAAGCTTTCTTT | CASSTHMNTEAFF | TRBJ1-1 | NA | TRBV7-2 | few | 13
TGTGCCAGTTTTTCCGCGGGTCGGAACACTGAAGCTTTCTTT | CASFSAGRNTEAFF | TRBJ1-1 | NA | TRBV6-5 | NA | 14
TGTGCCAGCAGCTCAGACAGGGGTTCCTACAATGAGCAGTTCTTC | CASSSDRGSYNEQFF | TRBJ2-1 | TRBD1 | TRBV7-3 | NA | 15
TGTGCCAGCAGTTTACGCCGGACAGGGGGAAGCACTGAAGCTTTCTTT | CASSLRRTGGSTEAFF | TRBJ1-1 | TRBD1 | TRBV28 | NA | 16
TGCGCCAGCAGCTTGGCCCCGGGACTAGCGCCTTACAATGAGCAGTTCTTC | CASSLAPGLAPYNEQFF | TRBJ2-1 | TRBD2 | TRBV5-1 | once | 17
TGTGCCAGCAGTTACGGCGGACTAGCGCCTGAGTACGAGCAGTACTTC | CASSYGGLAPEYEQYF | TRBJ2-7 | TRBD2 | TRBV6-5 | NA | 16
TGTGCCAGCAGCGTAGGGCAAGGTAATGAGCAGTTCTTC | CASSVGQGNEQFF | TRBJ2-1 | NA | TRBV9 | NA | 13
TGTGCCAGCTTAGGGGAGTACTTC | CASLGEYF | TRBJ2-7 | NA | TRBV5-4 | NA | 8
TGCAGCGTCCACAGGGGAAACTATGGCTACACCTTC | CSVHRGNYGYTF | TRBJ1-2 | TRBD1 | TRBV29-1 | NA | 12
TGTGCCACCAGCCGGGTCCCTAGCGGGAGAAACAATGAGCAGTTCTTC | CATSRVPSGRNNEQFF | TRBJ2-1 | TRBD2 | TRBV15 | NA | 16
TGTGCCAGCAGCCACCTAATGAGCTCCTACAATGAGCAGTTCTTC | CASSHLMSSYNEQFF | TRBJ2-1 | NA | TRBV4-2 | once | 15
TGTGCCAGCAGCTTGTGGAGCGGAGCGAACACCGGGGAGCTGTTTTTT | CASSLWSGANTGELFF | TRBJ2-2 | NA | TRBV5-4 | NA | 16
TGTGCCAGCAGTTATACAGGGGGTGCAGATACGCAGTATTTT | CASSYTGGADTQYF | TRBJ2-3 | TRBD1 | TRBV2 | NA | 14
TGTGCCAGCATCACCCGGATAGAAGCTTTCTTT | CASITRIEAFF | TRBJ1-1 | NA | TRBV28 | NA | 11
TGTGCCAGCAGCTTAGTGGGACTAGCGGGAGGAGACAATGAGCAGTTCTTC | CASSLVGLAGGDNEQFF | TRBJ2-1 | TRBD2 | TRBV11-2 | once | 17
TGTGCCAGCAGCCCAGGCCGTACCGGGACAGGGCTCTACGAGCAGTACTTC | CASSPGRTGTGLYEQYF | TRBJ2-7 | TRBD1 | TRBV28 | once | 17
TGTGCCAGCAGTTCACTCGGTCATATAGCAGATCAGCCCCAGCATTTT | CASSSLGHIADQPQHF | TRBJ1-5 | NA | TRBV6-5 | NA | 16
TGTGCCAGCAGTGAAGTTCTCGGGAGGGTCAACGAGCAGTACTTC | CASSEVLGRVNEQYF | TRBJ2-7 | TRBD2 | TRBV6-1 | NA | 15
TGTGCCAGCAGCTCCGTGGGGGGTGTGGATGAGCAGTTCTTC | CASSSVGGVDEQFF | TRBJ2-1 | NA | TRBV7-3 | NA | 14
TGTGCCAGCAGCTCCAGGGGCTCCCCTCAAGAGACCCAGTACTTC | CASSSRGSPQETQYF | TRBJ2-5 | NA | TRBV7-3 | once | 15
TGTGCCAGCTCACCACCGGGGCTAGCGGATTCCTACAATGAGCAGTTCTTC | CASSPPGLADSYNEQFF | TRBJ2-1 | TRBD2 | TRBV18 | NA | 17
TGTGCCAGTAGTATAAGGGACAGGGGAGTGCGGGCAACACGCCTAAATCAGCCCCAGCATTTT | CASSIRDRGVRATRLNQPQHF | TRBJ1-5 | TRBD1 | TRBV19 | NA | 21
TGTGCCAGCAGGCGACAGGCTGAGGGCTACACCTTC | CASRRQAEGYTF | TRBJ1-2 | NA | TRBV25-1 | NA | 12
TGCAGCGTGGGGGACAGGCTGGGGTGGTCTTACAATGAGCAGTTCTTC | CSVGDRLGWSYNEQFF | TRBJ2-1 | TRBD1 | TRBV29-1 | NA | 16
TGCGCCAGCAGTCAAGTAGCGGGTTCAGATACGCAGTATTTT | CASSQVAGSDTQYF | TRBJ2-3 | TRBD2 | TRBV5-1 | NA | 14
TGTGCCAGCAGTTACTCGATCCCAGGGAGGGATGAGCAGTTCTTC | CASSYSIPGRDEQFF | TRBJ2-1 | TRBD2 | TRBV6-5 | NA | 15
TGTGCCAGCAGCAAAAAGAATCGGTTTGACGGGGAGCTGTTTTTT | CASSKKNRFDGELFF | TRBJ2-2 | NA | TRBV21-1 | NA | 15
TGCGCCAGCAGCTTAGACTTAAAGGACAGGAACTATGGCTACACCTTC | CASSLDLKDRNYGYTF | TRBJ1-2 | TRBD1 | TRBV5-1 | NA | 16
TGTGCCAGCAAGACCACCAGGGGGTCCGGGGAGCTGTTTTTT | CASKTTRGSGELFF | TRBJ2-2 | TRBD1 | TRBV27 | NA | 14
TGTGCCAGTAGTATATCGGGGCCGGTGAGCTACACCTTC | CASSISGPVSYTF | TRBJ1-2 | NA | TRBV19 | once | 13
TGTGCCAGCAGCCGTGAATATAGCAATCAGCCCCAGCATTTT | CASSREYSNQPQHF | TRBJ1-5 | NA | TRBV6-6 | NA | 14
TGTGCCAGCAGCTCGCAGAGTAGAAACACCATATATTTT | CASSSQSRNTIYF | TRBJ1-3 | NA | TRBV7-8 | NA | 13
TGTGCCAGCAGCCCCAGCGGAACCCTCCAAGAGACCCAGTACTTC | CASSPSGTLQETQYF | TRBJ2-5 | NA | TRBV7-6 | NA | 15
TGCGCCAGCAGCTTGGGGACTAGCGCATCCTACGAGCAGTACTTC | CASSLGTSASYEQYF | TRBJ2-7 | TRBD2 | TRBV5-1 | NA | 15
TGTGCCAGCAGCCCAGGCGGGGGCTCCAATGAAAAACTGTTTTTT | CASSPGGGSNEKLFF | TRBJ1-4 | NA | TRBV9 | NA | 15